The subject of this entry is one T cell receptor beta chain. The germline V gene has CDR1 MDHEN and CDR2 SYDVKM. This CDR3 is 15 amino acids long. The V and J ends lost 5 bases and 2 bases, in that order; junction bases with no gene match: 8. Clinical history as reported by participants underpinned cohort assignment. Two negative PCRs, clearance, or symptom resolution characterized the recovered Cohort 3 donors. Using immunoSEQ multiplex PCR, the repertoire was profiled, and TCRdb retains in-frame clones only, with some absent. The sample shows about 64,000 clones, 88% of them seen only once. The data were taken from a study of blood T cell repertoires in COVID-19.

The sample consisted of PBMCs or T cells enriched from blood (not recorded which). V is TRBV28 and J is TRBJ1-1; 7 nucleotides align to TRBD1. This TCR was recovered from a woman in her thirties or forties who had recovered from COVID-19. This chain's CDR3 is CASSNLRDSNTEAFF. The CDR3 DNA reads TGTGCCAGCAGTAACCTCCGGGACAGTAACACTGAAGCTTTCTTT.